This record concerns one T cell receptor beta chain sequence. The data were taken from a study of PD-1 blockade in classical Hodgkin lymphoma. Study-wide background: Every 2 weeks, patients had 3 mg/kg nivolumab intravenously.

TCRdb's copy holds only in-frame clones and misses some; the assay was immunoSEQ multiplex PCR. The sample has 35,000 to 50,000 clones; 66% are singletons. V lost 0 bases and J lost 7, with 10 bases in between. In germline, CDR1 is MNHEY, CDR2 SVGAGI. The CDR3 totals 14 residues. Described time point: cycle 4 day 1 (C4D1), after six to seven weeks of nivolumab. Every single patient, without exception, relapsed after autologous stem cell transplantation, and brentuximab vedotin exposure varied. The receptor comes from a human donor with classical Hodgkin lymphoma. This chain joins TRBV6-5 and TRBJ2-1; D uncertain. The source material was peripheral blood mononuclear cells (PBMCs), sampled before the fourth cycle of nivolumab. The DNA of the CDR3 is TGTGCCAGCAGTTACTCGAGGCTTGTGAATGAGCAGTTCTTC. This gives the protein CASSYSRLVNEQFF.